One and the same sample provided the 23 T cell receptor beta chains below, sequenced in a study of T-cell reconstitution after alpha-beta-depleted transplantation in children. Researchers prepared the TCRbeta library using unique molecular identifiers, the study reports. TCRdb called the PCR reads again in MiXCR, with one record for every CDR3 protein. This sample yields around 340,000 distinct CDR3 sequences, of which 13% are seen a single time; around 4.5% belongs to the top ten. The sample was PBMCs, taken from the stem cell graft. The origin of the receptors is a human donor who donated a stem cell graft to a child with Fanconi anemia.

The chain joins TRBV18 to TRBJ2-3; 7 bases agree with TRBD1. The germline V gene encodes CDR1 KGHSH and CDR2 LQKENI. V trimming: 5 bases; J trimming: 0 bases; junction bases outside the gene matches: 11. This CDR3 is built from 17 residues. The CDR3 DNA reads TGTGCCAGCTCATCGAGTAGGGACAGATCTAGCACAGATACGCAGTATTTT. This sequence encodes CASSSSRDRSSTDTQYF. The whole variable domain, remainder taken from reference TRBV18 and TRBJ2-3, is NAGVMQNPRHLVRRRGQEARLRCSPMKGHSHVYWYRQLPEEGLKFMVYLQKENIIDESGMPKERFSAEFPKEGPSILRIQQVVRGDSAAYFCASSSSRDRSSTDTQYFGPGTRLTVL.

This clonotype was seen repeatedly, ten times or more. The rearrangement joins TRBV4-1 to TRBJ2-1; D may correspond to TRBD1 or TRBD2 (6 bases each). From germline, CDR1 is MGHRA and CDR2 YSYEKL. V gave up 5 bases and J gave up 6 bases, with 23 bases separating them. CDR3 length equals 17 residues. In nucleotides, the CDR3 is TGCGCCAGCAGCGGTCGGTTGTCGGGGGCGAGGGGCAATGAGCAGTTCTTC. Translation: CASSGRLSGARGNEQFF.

The genes are TRBV29-1 and TRBJ2-7; no firm D call. CDR1 is SQVTM and CDR2 is ANQGSEA in the germline V gene. The CDR3 contains 14 residues. V was cut by 4 bases and J by 6 bases, with 19 bases left in between. The DNA for the CDR3 is TGCAGCGTTGTCTACTGCGACACCAGAGGCGAGCAGTACGTC. Encoded protein: CSVVYCDTRGEQYV.

By its share, this clonotype is medium-sized. This rearrangement joins TRBV9 to TRBJ2-1; possible D gene TRBD2, 5 bases. The germline gives CDR1 SGDLS, CDR2 YYNGEE. The ends were cut back, 0 bases at V and 6 bases at J, with 16 bases in the middle. CDR3 length equals 16 residues. CDR3 sequence (DNA): TGTGCCAGCAGCGTAGATGCGGGCCCCCTCGCCAATGAGCAGTTCTTC. Amino acid sequence: CASSVDAGPLANEQFF.

The CDR3 region has the DNA TGTGCCAGCAGTTTCCCGGGACTAGCGGGACCTGAGCAGTTCTTC. Translating it yields CASSFPGLAGPEQFF. V is TRBV28 and J is TRBJ2-1; 13 nucleotides agree with TRBD2. The CDR3 is 15 amino acids. V was clipped by 3 bases and J by 9 bases; unmatched bases: 5. Germline V CDR1 and CDR2: MDHEN, SYDVKM.

This clonotype was observed many times. The chain has TRBV5-6 and TRBJ1-5, with D unclear. Germline values: CDR1 SGHDT, CDR2 YYEEEE. The CDR3 runs 14 residues. The V and J ends lost 2 bases and 7 bases respectively, with 13 bases between them. The DNA for the CDR3 is TGTGCCAGCAGCTTAATGACTCTAGGCCAGCCCCAGCATTTT. Amino acids: CASSLMTLGQPQHF. Together with reference TRBV5-6 and TRBJ1-5, the CDR3 gives the full variable domain: DAGVTQSPTHLIKTRGQQVTLRCSPKSGHDTVSWYQQALGQGPQFIFQYYEEEERQRGNFPDRFSGHQFPNYSSELNVNALLLGDSALYLCASSLMTLGQPQHFGDGTRLSIL.

J is TRBJ2-5 and V is TRBV29-1; TRBD1 matches 9 bases. Trimming removed 6 bases from V and 0 bases from J; junction bases left unmatched: 11. The CDR3 length is 16 residues. Germline lookup yields CDR1 SQVTM and CDR2 ANQGSEA. Here the CDR3 DNA reads TGCAGCGTAGCCGGGACAGGGAAAAAGTACCAAGAGACCCAGTACTTC. It encodes CSVAGTGKKYQETQYF.

This clonotype was seen at least ten times. The chain recombines TRBV6-5 with TRBJ1-2, with D possibly matching TRBD1 (6 bases). Trimming removed 2 bases from V and 6 bases from J, with 16 bases in between. This CDR3 spans 15 amino acids. Germline values: CDR1 MNHEY, CDR2 SVGAGI. CDR3 DNA: TGTGCCAGCAGTTACGAGGGGACACCTAATCATGGCTACACCTTC. This encodes CASSYEGTPNHGYTF.

This clonotype appeared a few times. CDR3 sequence reads: CASSGGSTRNEQFF. CDR3 nucleotide sequence: TGTGCCAGCAGCGGCGGGAGTACCCGAAATGAGCAGTTCTTC. The chain carries TRBV7-9 and TRBJ2-1, with 7 bases aligning to TRBD2. The CDR3 is 14 residues long. The germline CDR1 and CDR2 sequences are SEHNR and FQNEAQ (reference sequence). V shed 5 bases and J 7 bases; nucleotides not matched to a gene: 8.

There are a few counts of this clonotype. This chain links TRBV9 with TRBJ2-7; TRBD1 is a possible D gene (6 bases). This CDR3 contains 14 residues. V was cut by 2 bases and J by 0 bases, with 9 bases left in between. The germline V gene encodes CDR1 SGDLS and CDR2 YYNGEE. For the CDR3, the DNA is TGTGCCAGCAGCGTCACAGGGAGCTCCTACGAGCAGTACTTC. Translating it yields CASSVTGSSYEQYF.

V and J are TRBV7-9 and TRBJ2-7; no clear D. This CDR3 region has 16 residues. V was trimmed by 1 base and J by 0 bases, leaving 13 bases between them. CDR1 and CDR2 from the germline V gene are SEHNR and FQNEAQ (reference sequence). The CDR3 loop is CASSLGTPSGSYEQYV. DNA for the CDR3: TGTGCCAGCAGCTTAGGCACCCCATCGGGCTCCTACGAGCAGTACGTC.

This chain uses TRBV18 with TRBJ1-6; 7 bases are a match to TRBD1. Unmatched junction bases numbered 9, after V lost 5 bases and J lost 5 bases. Germline lookup yields CDR1 KGHSH and CDR2 LQKENI. CDR3 length equals 16 residues. The CDR3 sequence: CASSYLTGSDNSPLHF. In nucleotides, the CDR3 is TGTGCCAGCTCATACTTGACAGGGTCAGATAATTCACCCCTCCACTTT. The complete variable domain, with remaining parts taken from reference TRBV18 and TRBJ1-6, reads NAGVMQNPRHLVRRRGQEARLRCSPMKGHSHVYWYRQLPEEGLKFMVYLQKENIIDESGMPKERFSAEFPKEGPSILRIQQVVRGDSAAYFCASSYLTGSDNSPLHFGNGTRLTVT.

This clonotype has only a few counts. The chain is built from TRBV12-3 or TRBV12-4 and TRBJ2-3; D gene ambiguous. The CDR3 totals 13 residues. V was trimmed by 6 bases and J by 2 bases, leaving 9 bases between them. The CDR3 reads CASRPDPTDTQYF. The CDR3 DNA is TGTGCCAGCAGACCAGACCCCACAGATACGCAGTATTTT.

This clonotype was found many times. The chain is built from TRBV5-1 and TRBJ1-2; D might be TRBD1 (5 bases). The V and J ends lost 5 bases and 3 bases respectively, with 11 bases between them. The CDR3 covers 13 residues. The germline V gene has CDR1 SGHRS and CDR2 YFSETQ. Here the CDR3 reads CASSWDGDYGYTF. The CDR3 nucleotides read TGCGCCAGCAGTTGGGACGGCGACTATGGCTACACCTTC.

This clonotype was seen a handful of times. The rearrangement links TRBV6-1 to TRBJ1-1; D gene ambiguous. CDR1 is MNHNS, CDR2 SASEGT, per germline. The CDR3 totals 14 residues. Trimming stripped 6 bases from V and 2 bases from J, with 13 bases between. The CDR3 here is CASRPQRTNTEAFF. DNA of the CDR3: TGTGCCAGCAGACCACAGAGGACCAACACTGAAGCTTTCTTT.

This sequence joins TRBV11-2 and TRBJ2-3; possible D gene TRBD2, 7 bases. Germline V gives CDR1 SGHAT, CDR2 FQNNGV. The ends were cut back, 4 bases at V and 1 base at J, with 15 bases in the middle. The CDR3 has 16 amino acids. CDR3 DNA sequence: TGTGCCAGCAGCTCCAATGGCGGGGGCCGCACAGATACGCAGTATTTT. Encoded protein: CASSSNGGGRTDTQYF.

The CDR3 loop reads CASSQDPGTGPGEAFF. DNA for the CDR3: TGTGCCAGCAGCCAAGATCCTGGCACCGGGCCAGGGGAAGCTTTCTTT. This chain uses TRBV4-2 with TRBJ1-1; the D gene is possibly TRBD1 (5 bases). The CDR3 runs 16 residues. Germline V lookup: CDR1 LGHNA, CDR2 YNFKEQ. The V and J ends lost 0 bases and 8 bases respectively, with 19 bases between them.

This chain joins TRBV12-3 or TRBV12-4 and TRBJ1-2, with D possibly matching TRBD1 (5 bases). The CDR3 is 13 residues long. V was pared by 4 bases and J by 5 bases, with 11 bases between. In DNA form, the CDR3 reads TGTGCCAGCAGTTACGCAGGGTCATATGGCTACACCTTC. Its translation: CASSYAGSYGYTF.

The chain has TRBV30 and TRBJ2-3; TRBD1 matches 8 bases. V gave up 2 bases and J gave up 1 base; unmatched junction bases: 5. From germline, CDR1 is GTSNPN and CDR2 SVGIG (reference sequence). This CDR3 region has 15 residues. DNA for the CDR3: TGTGCCTGGAGTTCAGGGGGCCGTGGCACAGATACGCAGTATTTT. Translated: CAWSSGGRGTDTQYF.

This clonotype was recorded a few times. The chain couples TRBV29-1 to TRBJ1-2, with D uncertain. Germline CDR1 and CDR2: SQVTM and ANQGSEA. The CDR3 covers 12 residues. V lost 0 bases and J lost 2, with 4 bases in between. DNA of the CDR3: TGCAGCGTTGAAGACGCAAACTATGGCTACACCTTC. This encodes CSVEDANYGYTF.

The chain combines TRBV5-1 with TRBJ1-1, with 8 bases aligning to TRBD1. Germline-derived CDR1 and CDR2 are SGHRS and YFSETQ. Trimming removed 5 bases from V and 9 bases from J; junction bases left unmatched: 9. This CDR3 is 13 amino acids long. Here the CDR3 DNA reads TGCGCCAGCAGTCGGGGACAGGCCGAAAAAGCTTTCTTT. Amino acids: CASSRGQAEKAFF.

The chain recombines TRBV28 with TRBJ1-1, with 8 nucleotides matching TRBD1. CDR3 length equals 15 residues. Germline CDR1 reads MDHEN; CDR2 reads SYDVKM. V trimming: 8 bases; J trimming: 1 base; junction bases outside the gene matches: 9. The CDR3 nucleotides are TGTGCCAGCCTTCCTGGGGGACAGGAGAACACTGAAGCTTTCTTT. Translating gives CASLPGGQENTEAFF.

The chain has TRBV6-5 and TRBJ1-2; D may be TRBD1 (6 bases). Between the trimmed V and J ends, which lost 4 bases and 4 bases, there was a span of 10 bases. The CDR3 contains 13 residues. CDR1 is MNHEY and CDR2 is SVGAGI in the germline V gene. CDR3 sequence reads: CASSFGGGYGYTF. CDR3 nucleotides: TGTGCCAGCAGTTTTGGAGGGGGCTATGGCTACACCTTC.